The text below deals with one T cell receptor beta chain. Its antigen is not known. The entry originates in a study of OX40 agonist ivuxolimab in advanced cancers. The overall study: Patients in the trial were receiving intravenous ivuxolimab every 2 weeks, at doses of 0.01 to 10 mg/kg. Previous treatment with anti-PD-1, anti-PD-L1 or anti-CTLA-4 therapy was allowed; 40% had received some.

The CDR3 extends over 15 amino acids. Germline-derived CDR1 and CDR2 are SQVTM and ANQGSEA. V lost 6 bases, J lost 6 bases, and 14 bases stayed unmatched. TCRdb keeps only in-frame clones here, not all; method: immunoSEQ multiplex PCR. The sample has around 100,000 clones; roughly 90% are singletons. Findings of the study overall: Fewer expanded clones were found on average in CD4+ than in CD8+ T cells.

V usage is TRBV29-1 and J usage is TRBJ2-1; 7 bases fit TRBD2. The TCR comes from an adult with an advanced solid tumor such as melanoma, head and neck, liver or kidney cancer. This specimen was CD4+ or CD8+ T cells sorted from blood, taken in a trial of the OX40 agonist ivuxolimab. CDR3 residues: CSVTPGLERSNEQFF. Here the CDR3 DNA reads TGCAGCGTCACACCCGGACTAGAGAGAAGCAATGAGCAGTTCTTC.